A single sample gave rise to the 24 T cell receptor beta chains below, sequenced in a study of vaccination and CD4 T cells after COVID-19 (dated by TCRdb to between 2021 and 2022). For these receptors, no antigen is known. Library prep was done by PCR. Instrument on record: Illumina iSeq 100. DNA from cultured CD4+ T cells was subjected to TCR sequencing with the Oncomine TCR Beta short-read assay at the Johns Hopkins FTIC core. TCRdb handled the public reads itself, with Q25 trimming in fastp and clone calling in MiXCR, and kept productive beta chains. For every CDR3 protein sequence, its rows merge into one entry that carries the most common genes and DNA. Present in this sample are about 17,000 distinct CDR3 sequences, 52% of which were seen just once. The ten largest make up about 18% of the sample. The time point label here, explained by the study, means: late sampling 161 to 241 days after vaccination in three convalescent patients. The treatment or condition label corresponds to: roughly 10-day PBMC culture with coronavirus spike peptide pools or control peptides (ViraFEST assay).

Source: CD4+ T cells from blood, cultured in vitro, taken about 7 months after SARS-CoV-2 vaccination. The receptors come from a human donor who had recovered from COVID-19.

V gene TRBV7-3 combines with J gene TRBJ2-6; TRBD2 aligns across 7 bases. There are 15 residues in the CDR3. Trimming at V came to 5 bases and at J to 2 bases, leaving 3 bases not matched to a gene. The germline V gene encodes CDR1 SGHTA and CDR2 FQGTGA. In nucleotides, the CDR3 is TGTGCCAGCAGCCCAACTAGCGCTGGGGCCAACGTCCTGACTTTC. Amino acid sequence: CASSPTSAGANVLTF.

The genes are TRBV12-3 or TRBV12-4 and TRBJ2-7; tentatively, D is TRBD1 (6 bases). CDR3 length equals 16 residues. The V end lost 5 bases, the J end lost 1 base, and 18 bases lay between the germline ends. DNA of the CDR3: TGTGCCAGCAGTCCGGGGACAAAGGGGCGTTCCTACGAGCAGTACTTC. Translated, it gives CASSPGTKGRSYEQYF.

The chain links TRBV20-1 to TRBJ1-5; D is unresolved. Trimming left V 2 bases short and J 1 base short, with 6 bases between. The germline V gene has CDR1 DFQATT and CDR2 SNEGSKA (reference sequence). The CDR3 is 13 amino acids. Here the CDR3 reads CSARQASNQPQHF. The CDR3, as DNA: TGCAGTGCTAGACAGGCAAGCAATCAGCCCCAGCATTTT.

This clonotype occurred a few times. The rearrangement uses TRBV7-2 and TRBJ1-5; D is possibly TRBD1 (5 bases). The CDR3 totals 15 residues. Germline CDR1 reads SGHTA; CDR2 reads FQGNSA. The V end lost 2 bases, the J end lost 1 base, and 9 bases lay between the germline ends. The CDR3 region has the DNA TGTGCCAGCAGCTTATACCCAGGGAGCAATCAGCCCCAGCATTTT. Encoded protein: CASSLYPGSNQPQHF.

The CDR3 region is CASSFGGAVGTQYF. The CDR3 region has the DNA TGTGCCAGCAGCTTCGGGGGGGCAGTCGGTACGCAGTATTTT. This chain connects TRBV7-2 to TRBJ2-3; 8 bases align to TRBD2. CDR1 and CDR2 (germline): SGHTA, FQGNSA. With 3 bases clipped from V and 8 bases from J, the junction kept 7 bases outside the gene matches. CDR3 length: 14 residues.

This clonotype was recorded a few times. The CDR3 protein is CASSLPQGRNGYTF. CDR3 bases: TGTGCCAGCAGCTTACCACAGGGAAGGAATGGCTACACCTTC. The chain employs TRBV7-9 and TRBJ1-2; perhaps TRBD1 as D (6 bases). Germline V gene data show CDR1 as SEHNR and CDR2 as FQNEAQ (reference sequence). Trimming pared 2 bases from V and 6 bases from J, leaving 13 bases between. This CDR3 comprises 14 residues.

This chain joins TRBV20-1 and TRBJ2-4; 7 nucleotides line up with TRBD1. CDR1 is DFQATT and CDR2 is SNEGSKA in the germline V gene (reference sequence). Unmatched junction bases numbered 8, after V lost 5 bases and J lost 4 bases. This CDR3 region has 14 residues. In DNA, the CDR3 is TGCAGTGCTGTAGCCGGGACAGCGAAAAACATTCAGTACTTC. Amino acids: CSAVAGTAKNIQYF.

CDR3 DNA sequence: TGTGCCAGTAACTCAGCCCATGAGCAGTTCTTC. Encoded protein: CASNSAHEQFF. The V call is TRBV19, the J call TRBJ2-1; D ambiguous. The CDR3 loop spans 11 amino acids. V lost 7 bases and J lost 8, with 9 bases in between. Germline V gene data show CDR1 as LNHDA and CDR2 as SQIVND (reference sequence).

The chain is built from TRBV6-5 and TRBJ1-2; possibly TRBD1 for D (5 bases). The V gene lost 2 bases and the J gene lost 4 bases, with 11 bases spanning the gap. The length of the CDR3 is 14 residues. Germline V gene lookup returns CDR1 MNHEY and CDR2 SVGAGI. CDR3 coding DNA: TGTGCCAGCAGTTACGGGCGGGACGTCTATGGCTACACCTTC. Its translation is CASSYGRDVYGYTF.

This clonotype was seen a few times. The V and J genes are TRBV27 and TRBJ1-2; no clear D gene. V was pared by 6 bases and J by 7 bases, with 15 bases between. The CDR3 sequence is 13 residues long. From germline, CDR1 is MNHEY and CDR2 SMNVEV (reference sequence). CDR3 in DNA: TGTGCCAGCAGACAGAGTCGGTCGGTTGGCTACACCTTC. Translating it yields CASRQSRSVGYTF.

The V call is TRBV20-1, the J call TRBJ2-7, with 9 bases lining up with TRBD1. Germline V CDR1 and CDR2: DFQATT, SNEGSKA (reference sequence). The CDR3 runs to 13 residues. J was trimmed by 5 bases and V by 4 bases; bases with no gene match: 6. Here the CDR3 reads CSAIHRGRNEQYF. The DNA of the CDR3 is TGCAGTGCTATTCACAGGGGGCGCAACGAGCAGTACTTC.

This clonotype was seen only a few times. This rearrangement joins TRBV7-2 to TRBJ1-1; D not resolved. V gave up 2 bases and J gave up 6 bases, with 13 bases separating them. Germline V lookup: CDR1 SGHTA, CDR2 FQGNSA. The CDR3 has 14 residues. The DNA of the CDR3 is TGTGCCAGCAGCTTACTCGGGGAACTGGCTGAAGCTTTCTTT. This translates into CASSLLGELAEAFF.

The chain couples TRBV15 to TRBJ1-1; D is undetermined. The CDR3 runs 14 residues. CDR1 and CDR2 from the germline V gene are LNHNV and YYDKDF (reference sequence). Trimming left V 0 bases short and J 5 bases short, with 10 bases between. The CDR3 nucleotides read TGTGCCACCAGCAGAGATGTAGGCGGGACTGAAGCTTTCTTT. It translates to CATSRDVGGTEAFF. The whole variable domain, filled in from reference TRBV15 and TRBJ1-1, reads DAMVIQNPRYQVTQFGKPVTLSCSQTLNHNVMYWYQQKSSQAPKLLFHYYDKDFNNEADTPDNFQSRRPNTSFCFLDIRSPGLGDTAMYLCATSRDVGGTEAFFGQGTRLTVV.

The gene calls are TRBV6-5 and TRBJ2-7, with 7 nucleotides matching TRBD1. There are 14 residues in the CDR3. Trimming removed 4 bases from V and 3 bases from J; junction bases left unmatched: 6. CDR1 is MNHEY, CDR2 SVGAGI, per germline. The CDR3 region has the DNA TGTGCCAGCAGTTCCGGGACAGATTACTACGAGCAGTACTTC. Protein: CASSSGTDYYEQYF.

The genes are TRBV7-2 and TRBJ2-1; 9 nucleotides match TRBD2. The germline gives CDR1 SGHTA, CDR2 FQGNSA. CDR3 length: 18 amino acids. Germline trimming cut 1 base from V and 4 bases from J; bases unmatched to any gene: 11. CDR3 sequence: CASSLEAPLAGYYNEQFF. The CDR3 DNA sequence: TGTGCCAGCAGCTTAGAGGCCCCTCTAGCGGGATATTACAATGAGCAGTTCTTC.

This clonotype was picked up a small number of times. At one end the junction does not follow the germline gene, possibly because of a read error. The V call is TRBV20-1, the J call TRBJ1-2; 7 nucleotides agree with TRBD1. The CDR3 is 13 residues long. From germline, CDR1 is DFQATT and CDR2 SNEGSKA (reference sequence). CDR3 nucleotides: TGCAGTGCTGGAGAAGGGGGCCACTATGGCTACACCTTC. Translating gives CSAGEGGHYGYTF.

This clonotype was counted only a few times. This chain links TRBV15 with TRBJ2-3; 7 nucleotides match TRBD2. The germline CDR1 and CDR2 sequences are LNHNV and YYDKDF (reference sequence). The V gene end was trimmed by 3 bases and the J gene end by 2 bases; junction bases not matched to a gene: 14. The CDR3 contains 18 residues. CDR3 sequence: CATSRAPSVAGATDTQYF. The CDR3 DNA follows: TGTGCCACCAGCAGGGCCCCGAGCGTAGCGGGTGCCACAGATACGCAGTATTTT.

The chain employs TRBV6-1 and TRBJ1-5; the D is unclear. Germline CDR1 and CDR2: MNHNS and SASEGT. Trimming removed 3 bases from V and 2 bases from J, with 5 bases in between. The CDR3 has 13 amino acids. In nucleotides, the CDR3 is TGTGCCAGCAGTGATGCGGGCAATCAGCCCCAGCATTTT. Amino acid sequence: CASSDAGNQPQHF.

The CDR3 DNA sequence: TGTGCCAGTAGTATAGAGGGGGGGGCAGAGACCCAGTACTTC. Translated, it gives CASSIEGGAETQYF. The genes are TRBV19 and TRBJ2-5; D might be TRBD2 (7 bases). CDR1 is LNHDA, CDR2 SQIVND, per germline (reference sequence). V was trimmed by 0 bases and J by 4 bases, leaving 9 bases between them. The CDR3 is made up of 14 amino acids.

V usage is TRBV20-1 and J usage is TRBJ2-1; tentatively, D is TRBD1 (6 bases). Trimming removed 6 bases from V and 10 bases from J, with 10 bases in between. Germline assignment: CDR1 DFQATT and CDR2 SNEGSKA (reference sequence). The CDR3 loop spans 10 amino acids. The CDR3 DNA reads TGCAGTGCCACCGGGACAGAGCAGTTCTTC. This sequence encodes CSATGTEQFF.

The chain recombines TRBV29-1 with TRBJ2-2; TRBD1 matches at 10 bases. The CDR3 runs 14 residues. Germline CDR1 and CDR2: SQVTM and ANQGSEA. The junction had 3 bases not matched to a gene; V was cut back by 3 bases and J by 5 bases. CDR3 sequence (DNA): TGCAGCGTTGAGCGGGACAGGGGAACCGGGGAGCTGTTTTTT. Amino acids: CSVERDRGTGELFF.

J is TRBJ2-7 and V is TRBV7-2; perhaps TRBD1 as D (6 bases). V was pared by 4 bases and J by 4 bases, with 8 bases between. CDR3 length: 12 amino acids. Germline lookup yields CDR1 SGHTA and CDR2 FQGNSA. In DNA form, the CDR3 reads TGTGCCAGCAGCTCGCAGGGGTACGAGCAGTACTTC. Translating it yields CASSSQGYEQYF.

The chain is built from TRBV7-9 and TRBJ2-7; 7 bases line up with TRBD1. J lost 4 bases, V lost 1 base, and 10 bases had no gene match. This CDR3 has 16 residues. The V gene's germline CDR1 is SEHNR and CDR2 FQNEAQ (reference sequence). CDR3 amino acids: CASSLGVGRQGYEQYF. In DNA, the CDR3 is TGTGCCAGCAGCTTAGGGGTGGGTAGACAGGGATACGAGCAGTACTTC.

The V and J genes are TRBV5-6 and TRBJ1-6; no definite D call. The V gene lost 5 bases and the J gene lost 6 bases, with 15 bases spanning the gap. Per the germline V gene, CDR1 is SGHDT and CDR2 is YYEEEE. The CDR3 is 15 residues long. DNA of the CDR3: TGTGCCAGCAGTCGCCCTGCACGGATTAATTCACCCCTCCACTTT. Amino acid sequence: CASSRPARINSPLHF. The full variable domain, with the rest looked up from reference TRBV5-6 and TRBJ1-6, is DAGVTQSPTHLIKTRGQQVTLRCSPKSGHDTVSWYQQALGQGPQFIFQYYEEEERQRGNFPDRFSGHQFPNYSSELNVNALLLGDSALYLCASSRPARINSPLHFGNGTRLTVT.